The clone carrying this T cell receptor beta chain came up many times. This entry belongs to a study of T cells in Graves' hyperthyroidism and ophthalmopathy. RNA transcripts were the template for amplifying TCR beta CDR3 regions. The HTBI set primed first-round TCR CDR3 RT-PCR. Using its own MiXCR run on the multiplex PCR reads, TCRdb lists one record per CDR3 protein. The sample carries 300,000 to 450,000 distinct CDR3 sequences, less than 15% recorded once. Trimming stripped 4 bases from V and 8 bases from J, with 17 bases between. Germline values: CDR1 SGHAT, CDR2 FQNNGV. The CDR3 is 14 residues long.

Input material: blood. The V call is TRBV11-2, the J call TRBJ1-2; D remains ambiguous. The sequence was collected from a man aged 25-40 years with Graves' hyperthyroidism that later progressed to Graves' ophthalmopathy. The CDR3 here is CASSSPRDARGYTF. In DNA, the CDR3 is TGTGCCAGCAGCTCACCGCGGGATGCTAGGGGCTACACCTTC.